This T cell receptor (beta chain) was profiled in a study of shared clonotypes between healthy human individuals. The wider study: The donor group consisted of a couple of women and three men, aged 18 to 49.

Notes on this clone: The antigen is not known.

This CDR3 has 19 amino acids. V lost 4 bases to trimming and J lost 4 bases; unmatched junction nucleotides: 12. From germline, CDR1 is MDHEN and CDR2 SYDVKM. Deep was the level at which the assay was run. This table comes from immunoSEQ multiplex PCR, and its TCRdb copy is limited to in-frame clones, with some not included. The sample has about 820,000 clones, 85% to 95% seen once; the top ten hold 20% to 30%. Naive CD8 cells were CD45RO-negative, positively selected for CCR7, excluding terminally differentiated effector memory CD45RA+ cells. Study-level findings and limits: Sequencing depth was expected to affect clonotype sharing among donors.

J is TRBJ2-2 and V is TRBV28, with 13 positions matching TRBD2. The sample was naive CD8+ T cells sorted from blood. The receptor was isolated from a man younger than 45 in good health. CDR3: CASSSPGTSGRAVTGELFF. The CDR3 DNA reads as TGTGCCAGCAGTTCACCCGGAACTAGCGGGAGGGCCGTCACCGGGGAGCTGTTTTTT.